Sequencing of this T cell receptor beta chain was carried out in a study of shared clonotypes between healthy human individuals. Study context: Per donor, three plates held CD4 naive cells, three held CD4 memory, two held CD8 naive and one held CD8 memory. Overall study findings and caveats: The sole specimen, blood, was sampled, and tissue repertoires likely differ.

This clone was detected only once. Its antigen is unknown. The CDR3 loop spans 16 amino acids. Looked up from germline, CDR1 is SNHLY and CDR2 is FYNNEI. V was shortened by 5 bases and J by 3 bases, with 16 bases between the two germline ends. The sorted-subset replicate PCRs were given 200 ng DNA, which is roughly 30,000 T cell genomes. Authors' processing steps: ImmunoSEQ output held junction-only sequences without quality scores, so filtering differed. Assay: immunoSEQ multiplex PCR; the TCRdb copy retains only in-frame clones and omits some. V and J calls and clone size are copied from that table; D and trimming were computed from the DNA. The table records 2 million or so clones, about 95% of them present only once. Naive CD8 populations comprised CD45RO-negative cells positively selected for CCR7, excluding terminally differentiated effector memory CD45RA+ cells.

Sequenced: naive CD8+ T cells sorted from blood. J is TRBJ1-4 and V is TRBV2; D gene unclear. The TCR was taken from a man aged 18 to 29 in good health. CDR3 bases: TGTGCCAGCAGTACCCTCTCGGGCGAGGCTAATGAAAAACTGTTTTTT. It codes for CASSTLSGEANEKLFF.